These T cell receptor beta chains were read from a single sample in a study of identical twins. TCRdb re-analysed the 5' RACE reads in MiXCR, keeping a single row per CDR3 protein. The sample lists 690,000 or so distinct CDR3 sequences, over 8.5% occurring once. These data also formed part of another study, on yellow fever vaccine responses in identical twins.

Input material: PBMCs. The receptor set was obtained from a woman aged 18 to 35 in good health. The CDR3 runs from the conserved cysteine through the conserved F or W. A D gene is named only where the DNA matches it firmly. Some rows mark clone size as missing; the rest say once, few, many or name a class of expanded clone.

>NA|TRBV7-8|few|13|TRBJ2-1
CASSLYPYNEQFF
TGTGCCAGCAGCTTATACCCCTACAATGAGCAGTTCTTC
>NA|TRBV7-2|NA|14|TRBJ2-5
CASSLAPSQETQYF
TGTGCCAGCAGCTTAGCGCCCAGTCAAGAGACCCAGTACTTC
>NA|TRBV24-1|NA|12|TRBJ2-1
CATGGPYNEQFF
TGTGCCACAGGTGGCCCTTACAATGAGCAGTTCTTC
>TRBD2|TRBV30|few|12|TRBJ2-1
CAWRAGASEQFF
TGTGCCTGGAGAGCGGGAGCTTCTGAGCAGTTCTTC
>NA|TRBV5-1|few|16|TRBJ1-1
CASSVYRADMNTEAFF
TGCGCCAGCAGTGTTTACAGGGCGGACATGAACACTGAAGCTTTCTTT
>NA|TRBV20-1|few|14|TRBJ2-1
CSAPQGPTYNEQFF
TGCAGTGCACCCCAGGGTCCTACCTACAATGAGCAGTTCTTC
>TRBD2|TRBV7-2|NA|16|TRBJ2-1
CASSAGAGAPYNEQFF
TGTGCCAGCAGCGCTGGGGCGGGAGCCCCCTACAATGAGCAGTTCTTC
>NA|TRBV14|NA|16|TRBJ2-3
CASSQVFASSPDTQYF
TGTGCCAGCAGCCAAGTTTTCGCTAGCTCGCCAGATACGCAGTATTTT
>NA|TRBV5-1|NA|15|TRBJ2-1
CASSLGGSTPNDQFF
TGCGCCAGCAGCTTGGGAGGGTCTACCCCCAATGACCAGTTCTTC
>TRBD2|TRBV7-2|many|15|TRBJ2-5
CASSLGLAGRETQYF
TGTGCCAGCAGCTTAGGACTAGCGGGAAGAGAGACCCAGTACTTC
>NA|TRBV29-1|many|13|TRBJ1-2
CSVEEWRSYGYTF
TGCAGCGTTGAAGAGTGGAGATCCTATGGCTACACCTTC
>NA|TRBV4-2|few|15|TRBJ1-2
CASSQDTGDEYGYTF
TGTGCCAGCAGCCAAGACACCGGGGATGAATATGGCTACACCTTC
>NA|TRBV11-2|NA|17|TRBJ2-5
CASSLDLLNRIQETQYF
TGTGCCAGCAGCTTAGATCTCCTTAATAGGATCCAAGAGACCCAGTACTTC
>TRBD2|TRBV27|NA|15|TRBJ2-3
CASSRQGLEVDTQYF
TGTGCCAGCAGCCGCCAGGGACTAGAGGTAGATACGCAGTATTTT
>TRBD1|TRBV4-3|many|15|TRBJ2-7
CASSQARTGLYEQYF
TGCGCCAGCAGCCAAGCGCGGACAGGGCTCTACGAGCAGTACTTC
>NA|TRBV20-1|few|13|TRBJ2-7
CSARFEGSYEQYF
TGCAGTGCTAGATTCGAGGGATCCTACGAGCAGTACTTC
>NA|TRBV7-2|NA|13|TRBJ2-3
CASSLRSVDTQYF
TGTGCCAGCAGCTTACGTAGTGTAGATACGCAGTATTTT
>NA|TRBV4-3|few|14|TRBJ2-1
CASSQDVAYNEQFF
TGCGCCAGCAGCCAAGATGTGGCTTACAATGAGCAGTTCTTC
>NA|TRBV7-8|NA|14|TRBJ2-1
CASSLAGEHNEQFF
TGTGCCAGCAGCTTAGCAGGGGAGCACAATGAGCAGTTCTTC
>TRBD1|TRBV6-5|NA|14|TRBJ2-7
CASSYSGQNKEQYF
TGTGCCAGCAGTTACTCGGGACAGAATAAAGAGCAGTACTTC
>NA|TRBV15|NA|14|TRBJ2-7
CATSTDGGRYEQYF
TGTGCCACCAGCACAGACGGGGGTCGTTACGAGCAGTACTTC
>TRBD2|TRBV14|many|17|TRBJ2-1
CASSHRYRTSANNEQFF
TGTGCCAGCAGCCATCGCTATAGGACTAGCGCGAACAATGAGCAGTTCTTC
>NA|TRBV3-1|few|16|TRBJ2-1
CASSPSSGRSYNEQFF
TGTGCCAGCAGCCCTTCAAGCGGCCGCTCCTACAATGAGCAGTTCTTC
>NA|TRBV5-1|few|13|TRBJ2-3
CASSLQSADTQYF
TGCGCCAGCAGCTTGCAGTCAGCAGATACGCAGTATTTT
>NA|TRBV29-1|NA|13|TRBJ2-7
CSVGVRETGEQYF
TGCAGCGTTGGCGTAAGGGAGACAGGCGAGCAGTACTTC
>NA|TRBV7-9|few|14|TRBJ1-1
CASSPRPANTEAFF
TGTGCCAGCAGCCCCCGACCGGCTAACACTGAAGCTTTCTTT
>NA|TRBV3-1|NA|14|TRBJ1-5
CASSQDNSNQPQHF
TGTGCCAGCAGCCAAGATAATAGCAATCAGCCCCAGCATTTT
>TRBD2|TRBV7-3|few|22|TRBJ2-6
CASSYKTVSASSGISGANVLTF
TGTGCCAGCAGCTATAAAACTGTGTCTGCCTCTAGCGGGATCTCTGGGGCCAACGTCCTGACTTTC
>TRBD2|TRBV12-3/TRBV12-4|NA|15|TRBJ2-1
CASSPLAGARDEQFF
TGTGCCAGCAGCCCACTAGCGGGAGCAAGAGATGAGCAGTTCTTC
>TRBD2|TRBV6-6|NA|13|TRBJ2-3
CASSWTSMDTQYF
TGTGCCAGCAGTTGGACTAGCATGGATACGCAGTATTTT
>TRBD2|TRBV20-1|many|14|TRBJ2-5
CSAGIGGAVETQYF
TGCAGTGCTGGAATCGGGGGGGCCGTCGAGACCCAGTACTTC
>TRBD2|TRBV14|NA|13|TRBJ2-1
CASSQQSGRGAFF
TGTGCCAGCAGCCAACAGAGCGGGAGGGGGGCGTTCTTC
>TRBD2|TRBV7-9|few|17|TRBJ2-1
CASSLAGGLAGGDEQFF
TGTGCCAGCAGCTTAGCGGGGGGACTAGCGGGAGGCGATGAGCAGTTCTTC
>NA|TRBV2|many|14|TRBJ2-7
CASSTQGRNYEQYF
TGTGCCAGCAGCACCCAGGGGAGGAACTACGAGCAGTACTTC
>NA|TRBV12-3/TRBV12-4|many|14|TRBJ1-1
CASSFGRRGTEAFF
TGTGCCAGCAGTTTTGGGAGGAGGGGCACTGAAGCTTTCTTT
>NA|TRBV3-1|few|12|TRBJ2-1
CASSQDPSLQFF
TGTGCCAGCAGCCAAGATCCCAGCCTGCAGTTCTTC
>NA|TRBV20-1|NA|15|TRBJ2-1
CSARDHGGSYNEQFF
TGCAGTGCTAGAGATCACGGCGGCTCCTACAATGAGCAGTTCTTC
>NA|TRBV5-1|many|14|TRBJ1-1
CASSLSSGNTEAFF
TGCGCCAGCAGCTTATCTTCAGGGAACACTGAAGCTTTCTTT
>TRBD2|TRBV3-1|many|16|TRBJ2-1
CASSQDSGGLLNEQFF
TGTGCCAGCAGCCAAGATTCGGGAGGGCTCCTCAATGAGCAGTTCTTC
>TRBD1|TRBV12-3/TRBV12-4|NA|15|TRBJ1-2
CASSSTGQGNYGYTF
TGTGCCAGCAGTTCCACGGGACAGGGGAACTATGGCTACACCTTC
>TRBD2|TRBV9|NA|15|TRBJ2-2
CASSASGRNTGELFF
TGTGCCAGCAGCGCTAGCGGGCGAAACACCGGGGAGCTGTTTTTT
>NA|TRBV6-5|few|15|TRBJ1-2
CASSYSHRLPYGYTF
TGTGCCAGCAGTTACTCCCACAGGCTACCCTATGGCTACACCTTC
>NA|TRBV7-2|many|16|TRBJ2-7
CASSLAFMGTTDEQYF
TGTGCCAGCAGCTTAGCATTTATGGGAACCACGGACGAGCAGTACTTC
>TRBD1|TRBV6-5|many|16|TRBJ2-7
CASSYPRGQGKNEQYF
TGTGCCAGCAGTTACCCCAGGGGACAGGGGAAGAACGAGCAGTACTTC
>TRBD2|TRBV27|NA|17|TRBJ2-2
CASSQFRRGGRTGELFF
TGTGCCAGCAGTCAATTCCGTCGGGGGGGTAGAACCGGGGAGCTGTTTTTT
>NA|TRBV9|NA|14|TRBJ2-1
CASSVSSRGHEQFF
TGTGCCAGCAGCGTATCCTCTAGAGGCCATGAGCAGTTCTTC
>NA|TRBV5-4|few|14|TRBJ2-7
CASSFAPSSYEQYF
TGTGCCAGCAGCTTCGCACCATCCTCCTACGAGCAGTACTTC
>NA|TRBV20-1|few|12|TRBJ2-1
CSARRGPEVQFF
TGCAGTGCTAGGCGGGGCCCTGAGGTGCAGTTCTTC
>NA|TRBV11-1|few|18|TRBJ2-5
CASSARTTSPSAQETQYF
TGTGCCAGCAGCGCCCGGACAACCTCTCCATCCGCCCAAGAGACCCAGTACTTC
>NA|TRBV29-1|many|13|TRBJ2-5
CSVGRGLQETQYF
TGCAGCGTTGGGCGGGGGCTTCAAGAGACCCAGTACTTC
>TRBD1|TRBV10-3|NA|17|TRBJ1-3
CAISESIVGTVGNTIYF
TGTGCCATCAGTGAGTCGATAGTTGGGACAGTAGGAAACACCATATATTTT
>NA|TRBV20-1|NA|15|TRBJ2-3
CSASLTDRSTDTQYF
TGCAGTGCTAGTCTGACAGACCGAAGCACAGATACGCAGTATTTT
>NA|TRBV11-3|NA|13|TRBJ2-7
CASSLDPLGEQYF
TGTGCCAGCAGCTTAGACCCCTTGGGGGAGCAGTACTTC
>TRBD2|TRBV6-1|NA|13|TRBJ2-1
CASSLETSGVEFF
TGTGCCAGCAGTCTTGAGACTAGCGGGGTGGAGTTCTTC
>NA|TRBV29-1|NA|13|TRBJ2-7
CSVEIAASYEQYF
TGCAGCGTTGAAATTGCAGCCTCCTACGAGCAGTACTTC